Each of the 20 T cell receptor beta chains below was sequenced from the same sample in a study of response to subunit inactivated influenza vaccine. One entry per CDR3 protein, called by TCRdb with MiXCR from the RT-PCR reads. Counted here are 600,000 to 700,000 distinct CDR3 sequences, approximately 14% occurring once; the ten biggest clones make up about 7.4%. The input for sequencing was PBMCs from blood, taken around 14 days before vaccination. The receptors were sampled from a man in his fifties or sixties who received an inactivated influenza vaccine.

This clonotype was seen a few times. The rearrangement joins TRBV14 to TRBJ2-5, with D tentatively TRBD1 or TRBD2 (5 bases each). The V gene lost 0 bases and the J gene lost 0 bases, with 8 bases spanning the gap. Germline values: CDR1 SGHDN, CDR2 FVKESK. This CDR3 is built from 15 residues. CDR3 in amino acids: CASSQEGRNQETQYF. CDR3 nucleotides: TGTGCCAGCAGCCAAGAGGGACGCAACCAAGAGACCCAGTACTTC. The entire variable domain, with the rest obtained from reference TRBV14 and TRBJ2-5, is as follows: EAGVTQFPSHSVIEKGQTVTLRCDPISGHDNLYWYRRVMGKEIKFLLHFVKESKQDESGMPNNRFLAERTGGTYSTLKVQPAELEDSGVYFCASSQEGRNQETQYFGPGTRLLVL.

The table lists this clonotype with many counts. The chain has TRBV6-2 or TRBV6-3 and TRBJ2-7, with D maybe TRBD2 (6 bases). Germline V gives CDR1 MNHEY, CDR2 SVGEGT. This CDR3 contains 14 residues. Trimming took off 4 bases at V and 2 bases at J, with 12 bases between the two ends. The CDR3 reads CASSSRRGTYEQYF. The CDR3 DNA sequence: TGTGCCAGCAGTTCCCGGCGGGGAACCTACGAGCAGTACTTC.

This clonotype was counted a few times. The chain is built from TRBV9 and TRBJ1-1; possibly TRBD1 for D (5 bases). The CDR3 runs to 15 residues. From germline, CDR1 is SGDLS and CDR2 YYNGEE. The V and J ends lost 3 bases and 7 bases respectively, with 19 bases between them. CDR3 sequence: CASSGGRGRQDEAFF. CDR3 in DNA: TGTGCCAGCAGCGGGGGACGTGGGCGGCAGGATGAAGCTTTCTTT.

This chain links TRBV5-1 with TRBJ2-7; D assignment may be TRBD1 or TRBD2 (5 bases each). The CDR3 contains 14 residues. The germline CDR1 and CDR2 sequences are SGHRS and YFSETQ. The V gene lost 4 bases and the J gene lost 2 bases, with 13 bases spanning the gap. CDR3 nucleotides: TGCGCCAGCAGCGGGGACGGGCAGGCCTACGAGCAGTACTTC. This gives the protein CASSGDGQAYEQYF.

The CDR3 DNA reads TGCAGTGCCAACCCTTTGTTGAGTGGTGATACGCAGTATTTT. This gives the protein CSANPLLSGDTQYF. The chain links TRBV20-1 to TRBJ2-3; D call uncertain. V lost 6 bases to trimming and J lost 6 bases, with 19 bases between them. The CDR3 contains 14 residues. Germline CDR1 DFQATT, CDR2 SNEGSKA (reference sequence).

This clonotype was seen a few times. The rearrangement joins TRBV29-1 to TRBJ2-5; 7 bases are a match to TRBD1. The CDR3 contains 13 residues. CDR1 and CDR2 (germline): SQVTM, ANQGSEA. After removal of 7 bases from V and 3 bases from J, the junction contained 8 bases not matched to a gene. CDR3 sequence (DNA): TGCAGCGCCCAGGGACAGCAAAAAGAGACCCAGTACTTC. Protein: CSAQGQQKETQYF.

The chain employs TRBV20-1 and TRBJ2-7; TRBD2 aligns across 9 bases. V shed 6 bases, J shed 0 bases, and the junction held 6 bases outside the gene matches. The CDR3 totals 14 residues. The germline gives CDR1 DFQATT, CDR2 SNEGSKA (reference sequence). CDR3: CSAVSGRLSYEQYF. CDR3 coding DNA: TGCAGTGCCGTGAGCGGGAGGCTCTCCTACGAGCAGTACTTC.

The table lists this clonotype with a few counts. The V call is TRBV4-2, the J call TRBJ2-5, with a tentative D call TRBD1 (5 bases). The CDR3 is 15 residues long. The germline gives CDR1 LGHNA, CDR2 YNFKEQ. V was clipped by 0 bases and J by 0 bases, with 8 bases between them. DNA for the CDR3: TGTGCCAGCAGCCAAGATCAGGGAAACCAAGAGACCCAGTACTTC. This encodes CASSQDQGNQETQYF.

The table lists this clonotype with a few counts. V gene TRBV29-1 combines with J gene TRBJ2-2; TRBD1 matches at 9 bases. The CDR3 runs to 17 residues. CDR1 and CDR2 (germline): SQVTM, ANQGSEA. J gave up 6 bases and V 7 bases, and 18 bases lay outside the gene matches. CDR3 loop: CSATPGQGRKGAGELFF. CDR3 DNA sequence: TGCAGCGCGACCCCGGGACAGGGACGAAAGGGGGCCGGGGAGCTGTTTTTT.

The chain links TRBV10-3 to TRBJ2-5; TRBD1 agrees at 7 bases. The CDR3 covers 13 residues. The V segment lost 6 bases and the J segment 3 bases; nucleotides outside the gene matches: 4. Germline loops: CDR1 ENHRY, CDR2 SYGVKD. The CDR3 DNA reads as TGTGCCATCAGGACAGGGACAGAAGAGACCCAGTACTTC. As protein: CAIRTGTEETQYF.

The rearrangement joins TRBV6-2 or TRBV6-3 to TRBJ2-1; tentatively, D is TRBD1 (6 bases). The germline V gene has CDR1 MNHEY and CDR2 SVGEGT. V lost 2 bases and J lost 0, with 14 bases in between. This CDR3 has 17 amino acids. The CDR3: CASSYPTGRGSYNEQFF. CDR3 nucleotide sequence: TGTGCCAGCAGTTACCCTACGGGCAGGGGCTCCTACAATGAGCAGTTCTTC.

V and J are TRBV4-1 and TRBJ1-1, with D tentatively TRBD1 (6 bases). The CDR3 is 16 residues long. Germline assignment: CDR1 MGHRA and CDR2 YSYEKL. The V end lost 0 bases, the J end lost 13 bases, and 24 bases lay between the germline ends. Here the CDR3 reads CASSQDVITGPRKVFF. The CDR3 DNA reads TGCGCCAGCAGCCAAGATGTGATCACAGGGCCCCGGAAAGTTTTCTTT.

This clonotype was detected many times. The chain links TRBV3-1 to TRBJ2-2; no clear D gene. The CDR3 has 12 amino acids. V was shortened by 2 bases and J by 8 bases, with 6 bases between the two germline ends. Germline lookup yields CDR1 LGHDT and CDR2 YNNKEL (reference sequence). The CDR3 DNA sequence: TGTGCCAGCAGCCAATCTTGGGGGGAGCTGTTTTTT. Its translation: CASSQSWGELFF.

The V and J genes are TRBV15 and TRBJ2-7; 8 bases are a match to TRBD1. The J segment lost 4 bases and the V segment lost 1 base, leaving 12 bases of the junction unmatched. This CDR3 is 17 amino acids long. Germline V gene lookup returns CDR1 LNHNV and CDR2 YYDKDF (reference sequence). CDR3 in amino acids: CATSRGNPRGLGYEQYF. Here the CDR3 DNA reads TGTGCCACCAGCAGAGGAAATCCCAGGGGGCTTGGGTACGAGCAGTACTTC.

For the CDR3, the DNA is TGTGCCAGCACCCGGGACAGATCCTACGAGCAGTACTTC. Translation gives CASTRDRSYEQYF. V and J are TRBV2 and TRBJ2-7, with 7 bases matching TRBD1. The V gene's germline CDR1 is SNHLY and CDR2 FYNNEI. V was pared by 7 bases and J by 1 base, with 4 bases of the junction left unmatched. The CDR3 contains 13 residues.

J is TRBJ2-3 and V is TRBV20-1; 9 bases fit TRBD2. V lost 2 bases to trimming and J lost 3 bases; unmatched junction nucleotides: 12. The CDR3 is 17 residues long. CDR1 and CDR2 (germline): DFQATT, SNEGSKA (reference sequence). The CDR3 nucleotides read TGCAGTGCTAGACCGAATACAGAGCGGGGGGCGACAGATACGCAGTATTTT. Translating gives CSARPNTERGATDTQYF.

This chain joins TRBV30 and TRBJ2-2; unclear D gene. Germline CDR1 reads GTSNPN; CDR2 reads SVGIG (reference sequence). The V gene lost 3 bases and the J gene lost 5 bases, with 7 bases spanning the gap. CDR3 size: 12 residues. CDR3 DNA: TGTGCCTGGAGCATCGGTACCGGGGAGCTGTTTTTT. Translation gives CAWSIGTGELFF.

This clonotype came up a few times. The chain is built from TRBV18 and TRBJ1-1; weak D call: TRBD1 (5 bases). Between the trimmed V and J ends, which lost 3 bases and 4 bases, there was a span of 12 bases. This CDR3 is 14 amino acids long. Per the germline V gene, CDR1 is KGHSH and CDR2 is LQKENI. In nucleotides, the CDR3 is TGTGCCAGCTCACCGACTCGGGGGATCACTGAAGCTTTCTTT. Its protein product is CASSPTRGITEAFF.

The chain recombines TRBV5-1 with TRBJ2-2; 7 bases align to TRBD1. This CDR3 has 15 residues. Trimming cost V 3 bases and J 3 bases; bases outside gene matches: 5. CDR1 and CDR2 (germline): SGHRS, YFSETQ. In nucleotides, the CDR3 is TGCGCCAGCAGCTGGTCAGGGGGAGACACCGGGGAGCTGTTTTTT. It encodes CASSWSGGDTGELFF.

The chain carries TRBV3-1 and TRBJ1-1; weak D call: TRBD1 (5 bases). V gave up 1 base and J gave up 11 bases, with 26 bases separating them. CDR3 length: 17 residues. The germline gives CDR1 LGHDT, CDR2 YNNKEL (reference sequence). The DNA of the CDR3 is TGTGCCAGCAGCCAAGTGCTGATTCACAGCGCTACTAGGGGTGCTTTCTTT. Protein sequence: CASSQVLIHSATRGAFF.